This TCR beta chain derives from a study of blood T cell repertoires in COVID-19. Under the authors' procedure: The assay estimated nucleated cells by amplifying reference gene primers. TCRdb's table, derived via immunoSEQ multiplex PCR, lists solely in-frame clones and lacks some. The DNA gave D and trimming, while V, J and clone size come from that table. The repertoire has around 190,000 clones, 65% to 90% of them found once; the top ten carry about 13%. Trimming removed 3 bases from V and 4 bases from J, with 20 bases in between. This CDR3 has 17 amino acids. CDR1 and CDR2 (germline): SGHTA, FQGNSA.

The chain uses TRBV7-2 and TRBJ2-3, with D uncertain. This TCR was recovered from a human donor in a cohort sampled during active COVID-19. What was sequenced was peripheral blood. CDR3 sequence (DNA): TGTGCCAGCAGCTTCGAAAACGTAAGGTTGAGCGCAGATACGCAGTATTTT. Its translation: CASSFENVRLSADTQYF.